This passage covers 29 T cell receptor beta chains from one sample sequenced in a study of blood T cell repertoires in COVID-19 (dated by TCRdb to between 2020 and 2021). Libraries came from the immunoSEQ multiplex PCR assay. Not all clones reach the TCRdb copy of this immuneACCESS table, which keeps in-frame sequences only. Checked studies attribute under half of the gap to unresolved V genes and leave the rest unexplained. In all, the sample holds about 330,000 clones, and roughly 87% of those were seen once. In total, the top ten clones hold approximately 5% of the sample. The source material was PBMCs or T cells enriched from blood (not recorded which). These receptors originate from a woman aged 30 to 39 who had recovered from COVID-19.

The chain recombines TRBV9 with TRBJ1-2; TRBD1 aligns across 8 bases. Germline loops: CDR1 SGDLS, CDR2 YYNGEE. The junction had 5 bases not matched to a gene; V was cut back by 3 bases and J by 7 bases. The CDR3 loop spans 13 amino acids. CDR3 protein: CASSDDRGGGYTF. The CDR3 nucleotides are TGTGCCAGCAGCGACGACAGGGGAGGTGGCTACACCTTC.

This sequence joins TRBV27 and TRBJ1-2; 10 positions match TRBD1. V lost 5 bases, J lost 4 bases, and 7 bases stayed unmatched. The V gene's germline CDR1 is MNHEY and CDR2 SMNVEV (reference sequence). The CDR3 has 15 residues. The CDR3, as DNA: TGTGCCAGCAGTCTCAGACAGGGGGCTACCTATGGCTACACCTTC. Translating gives CASSLRQGATYGYTF.

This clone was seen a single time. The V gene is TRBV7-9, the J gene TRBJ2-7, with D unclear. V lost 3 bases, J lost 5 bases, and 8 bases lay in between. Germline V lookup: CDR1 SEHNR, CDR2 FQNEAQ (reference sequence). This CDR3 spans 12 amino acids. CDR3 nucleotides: TGTGCCAGCAGCTTTATTTCCCACGAGCAGTACTTC. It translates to CASSFISHEQYF.

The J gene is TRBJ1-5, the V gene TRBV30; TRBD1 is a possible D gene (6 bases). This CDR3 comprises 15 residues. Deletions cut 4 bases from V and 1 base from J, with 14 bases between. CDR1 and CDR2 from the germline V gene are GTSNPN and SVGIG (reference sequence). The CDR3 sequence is CAWTRTGRSNQPQHF. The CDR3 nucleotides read TGTGCCTGGACCCGAACAGGGCGGAGCAATCAGCCCCAGCATTTT.

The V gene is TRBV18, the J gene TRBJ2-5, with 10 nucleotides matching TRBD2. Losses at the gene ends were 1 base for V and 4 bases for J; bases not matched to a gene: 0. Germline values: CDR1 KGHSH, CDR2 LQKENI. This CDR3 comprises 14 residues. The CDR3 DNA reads TGTGCCAGCTCACCACGGACTAGCGGAGAGACCCAGTACTTC. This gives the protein CASSPRTSGETQYF.

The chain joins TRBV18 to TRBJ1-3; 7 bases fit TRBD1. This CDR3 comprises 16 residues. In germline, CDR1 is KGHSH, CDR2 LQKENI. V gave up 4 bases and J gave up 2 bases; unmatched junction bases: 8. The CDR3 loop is CASSLNPTGAGNTIYF. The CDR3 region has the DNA TGTGCCAGCTCACTCAACCCCACAGGGGCTGGAAACACCATATATTTT.

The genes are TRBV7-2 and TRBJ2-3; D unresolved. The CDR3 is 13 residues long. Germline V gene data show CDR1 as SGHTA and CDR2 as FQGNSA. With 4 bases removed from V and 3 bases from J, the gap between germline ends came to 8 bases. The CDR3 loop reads CASSYAQTDTQYF. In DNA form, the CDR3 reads TGTGCCAGCAGCTATGCGCAAACAGATACGCAGTATTTT.

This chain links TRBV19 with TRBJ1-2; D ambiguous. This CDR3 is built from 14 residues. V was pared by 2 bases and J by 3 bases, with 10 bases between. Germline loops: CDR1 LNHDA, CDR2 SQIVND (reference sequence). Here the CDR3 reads CASSISISDYGYTF. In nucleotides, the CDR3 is TGTGCCAGTAGTATAAGCATTTCTGACTATGGCTACACCTTC. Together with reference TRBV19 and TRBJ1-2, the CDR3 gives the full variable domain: DGGITQSPKYLFRKEGQNVTLSCEQNLNHDAMYWYRQDPGQGLRLIYYSQIVNDFQKGDIAEGYSVSREKKESFPLTVTSAQKNPTAFYLCASSISISDYGYTFGSGTRLTVV.

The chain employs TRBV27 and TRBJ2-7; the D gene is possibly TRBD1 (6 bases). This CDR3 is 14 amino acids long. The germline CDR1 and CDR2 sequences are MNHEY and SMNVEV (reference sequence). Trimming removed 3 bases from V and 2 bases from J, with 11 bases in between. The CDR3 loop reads CASSLGRDTYEQYF. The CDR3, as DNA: TGTGCCAGCAGTTTGGGCAGGGACACCTACGAGCAGTACTTC.

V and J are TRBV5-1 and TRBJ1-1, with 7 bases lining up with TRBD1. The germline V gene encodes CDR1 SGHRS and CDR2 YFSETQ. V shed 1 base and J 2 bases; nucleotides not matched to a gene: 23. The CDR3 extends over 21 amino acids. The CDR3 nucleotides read TGCGCCAGCAGCTTGCACTCCCTAGGTGCTGGGACAGACTATACTAACACTGAAGCTTTCTTT. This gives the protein CASSLHSLGAGTDYTNTEAFF.

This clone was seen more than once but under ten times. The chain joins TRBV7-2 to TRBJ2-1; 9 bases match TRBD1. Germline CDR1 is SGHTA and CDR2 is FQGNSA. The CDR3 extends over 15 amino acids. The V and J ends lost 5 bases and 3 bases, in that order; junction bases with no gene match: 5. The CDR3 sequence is CASSQTGGFYNEQFF. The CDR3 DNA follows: TGTGCCAGCAGCCAAACAGGGGGCTTCTACAATGAGCAGTTCTTC. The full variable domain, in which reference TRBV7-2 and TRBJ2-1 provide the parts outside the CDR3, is GAGVSQSPSNKVTEKGKDVELRCDPISGHTALYWYRQSLGQGLEFLIYFQGNSAPDKSGLPSDRFSAERTGGSVSTLTIQRTQQEDSAVYLCASSQTGGFYNEQFFGPGTRLTVL.

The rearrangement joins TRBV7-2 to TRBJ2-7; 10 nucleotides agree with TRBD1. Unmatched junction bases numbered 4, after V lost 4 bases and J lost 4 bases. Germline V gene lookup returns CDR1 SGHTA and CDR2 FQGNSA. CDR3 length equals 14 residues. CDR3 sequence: CASSSDRGPYEQYF. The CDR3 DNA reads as TGTGCCAGCAGCTCTGACAGGGGGCCTTACGAGCAGTACTTC.

CDR3 sequence (DNA): TGTGCCAGCAGCTCAGGGTGGGGCACTGAAGCTTTCTTT. Translated, it gives CASSSGWGTEAFF. This sequence joins TRBV27 and TRBJ1-1; a weak D match, TRBD1 (5 bases). The ends were cut back, 6 bases at V and 4 bases at J, with 12 bases in the middle. In germline, CDR1 is MNHEY, CDR2 SMNVEV (reference sequence). The CDR3 has 13 residues.

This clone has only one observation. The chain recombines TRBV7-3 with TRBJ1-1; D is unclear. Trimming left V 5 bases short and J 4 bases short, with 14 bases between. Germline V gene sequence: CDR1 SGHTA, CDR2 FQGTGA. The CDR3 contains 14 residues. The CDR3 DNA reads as TGTGCCAGCAGCCGGGGATCGGCCGGCACTGAAGCTTTCTTT. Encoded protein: CASSRGSAGTEAFF.

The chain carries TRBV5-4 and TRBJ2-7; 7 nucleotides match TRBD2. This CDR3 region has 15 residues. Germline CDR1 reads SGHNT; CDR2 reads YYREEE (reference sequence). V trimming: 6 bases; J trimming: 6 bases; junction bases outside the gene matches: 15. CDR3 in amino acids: CASTVGRGPGGEQYF. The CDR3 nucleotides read TGTGCCAGCACCGTGGGGAGGGGCCCGGGTGGCGAGCAGTACTTC.

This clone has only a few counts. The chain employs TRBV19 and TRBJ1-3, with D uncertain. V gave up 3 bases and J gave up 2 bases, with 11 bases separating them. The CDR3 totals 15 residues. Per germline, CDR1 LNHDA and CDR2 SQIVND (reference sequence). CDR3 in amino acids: CASSIEGIPGNTIYF. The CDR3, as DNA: TGTGCCAGTAGTATTGAGGGAATCCCTGGAAACACCATATATTTT.

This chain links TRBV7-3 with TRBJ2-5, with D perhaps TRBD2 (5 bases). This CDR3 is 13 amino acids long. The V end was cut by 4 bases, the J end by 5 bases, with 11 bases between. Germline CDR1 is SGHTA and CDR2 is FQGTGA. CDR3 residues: CASSWTPGETQYF. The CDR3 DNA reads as TGTGCCAGCAGCTGGACCCCGGGGGAGACCCAGTACTTC.

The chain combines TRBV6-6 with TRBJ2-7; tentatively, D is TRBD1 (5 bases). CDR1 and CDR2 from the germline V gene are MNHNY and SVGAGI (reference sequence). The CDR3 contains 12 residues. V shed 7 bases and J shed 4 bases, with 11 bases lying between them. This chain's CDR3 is CASTYGAYEQYF. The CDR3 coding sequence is TGTGCCAGCACCTATGGGGCTTACGAGCAGTACTTC.

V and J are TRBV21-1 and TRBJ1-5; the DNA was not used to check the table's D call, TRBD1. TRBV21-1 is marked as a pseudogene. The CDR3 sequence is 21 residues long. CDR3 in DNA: TGTGCCAGCAGCAAAAACCCTGGACAAGGACAGGGGTCAGGTAGCAATCAGCCCCAGCATTTT. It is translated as CASSKNPGQGQGSGSNQPQHF.

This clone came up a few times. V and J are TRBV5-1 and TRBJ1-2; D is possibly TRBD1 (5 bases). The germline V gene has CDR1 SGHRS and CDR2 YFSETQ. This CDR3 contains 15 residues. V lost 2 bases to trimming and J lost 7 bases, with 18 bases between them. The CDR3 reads CASSLIVGEVRGYTF. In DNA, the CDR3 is TGCGCCAGCAGCTTAATCGTAGGGGAGGTCCGTGGCTACACCTTC.

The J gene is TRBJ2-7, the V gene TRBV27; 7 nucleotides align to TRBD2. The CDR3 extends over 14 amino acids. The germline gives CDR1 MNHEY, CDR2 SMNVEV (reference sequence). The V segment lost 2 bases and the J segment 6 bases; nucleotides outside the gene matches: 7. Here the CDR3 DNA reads TGTGCCAGCAGTTTAGGACTAGTTTTCCGCGAGCAGTACTTC. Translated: CASSLGLVFREQYF.

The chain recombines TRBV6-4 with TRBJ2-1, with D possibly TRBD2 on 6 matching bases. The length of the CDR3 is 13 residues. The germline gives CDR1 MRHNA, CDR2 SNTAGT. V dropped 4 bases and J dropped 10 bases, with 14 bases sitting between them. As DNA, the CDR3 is TGTGCCAGCAGTGCGACGCCGGGGGAAGAGCAGTTCTTC. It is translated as CASSATPGEEQFF.

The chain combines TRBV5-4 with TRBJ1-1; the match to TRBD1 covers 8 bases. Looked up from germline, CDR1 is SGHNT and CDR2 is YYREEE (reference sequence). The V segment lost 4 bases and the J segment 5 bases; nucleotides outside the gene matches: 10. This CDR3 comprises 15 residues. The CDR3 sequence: CASSRGSGGGTEAFF. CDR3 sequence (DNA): TGTGCCAGCAGCCGAGGCTCAGGGGGCGGAACTGAAGCTTTCTTT.

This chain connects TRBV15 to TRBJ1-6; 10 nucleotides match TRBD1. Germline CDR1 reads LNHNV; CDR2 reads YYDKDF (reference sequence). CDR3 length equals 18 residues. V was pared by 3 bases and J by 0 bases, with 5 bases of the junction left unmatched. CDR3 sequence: CATSSGTGASSYNSPLHF. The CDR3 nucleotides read TGTGCCACCAGCAGTGGGACAGGGGCCAGCTCCTATAATTCACCCCTCCACTTT.

CDR3 loop: CASSRTGGPYGYTF. DNA for the CDR3: TGTGCCAGCAGCCGGACAGGTGGGCCCTATGGCTACACCTTC. V is TRBV11-2 and J is TRBJ1-2; TRBD1 aligns across 7 bases. This CDR3 spans 14 amino acids. V gave up 5 bases and J gave up 4 bases; unmatched junction bases: 7. The germline gives CDR1 SGHAT, CDR2 FQNNGV.

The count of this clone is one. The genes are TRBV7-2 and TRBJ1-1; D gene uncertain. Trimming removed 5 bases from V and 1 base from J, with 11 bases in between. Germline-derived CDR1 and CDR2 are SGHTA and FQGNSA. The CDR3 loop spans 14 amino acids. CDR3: CASSRTDKNTEAFF. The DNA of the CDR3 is TGTGCCAGCAGCCGTACAGATAAGAACACTGAAGCTTTCTTT.

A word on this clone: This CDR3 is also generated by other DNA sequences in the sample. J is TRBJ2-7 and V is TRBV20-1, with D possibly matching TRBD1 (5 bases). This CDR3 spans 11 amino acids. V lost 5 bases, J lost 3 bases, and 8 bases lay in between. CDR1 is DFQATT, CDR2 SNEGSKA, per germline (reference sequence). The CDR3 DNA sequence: TGCAGTGCTGGCGACAGCTACGAGCAGTACTTC. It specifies CSAGDSYEQYF.

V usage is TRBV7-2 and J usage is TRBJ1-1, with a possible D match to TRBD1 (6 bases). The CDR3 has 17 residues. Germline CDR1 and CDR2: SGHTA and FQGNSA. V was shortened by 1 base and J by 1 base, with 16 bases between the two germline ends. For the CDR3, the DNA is TGTGCCAGCAGCTTAGTGGCAGGGTGGGGGCCGAACACTGAAGCTTTCTTT. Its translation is CASSLVAGWGPNTEAFF.

DNA for the CDR3: TGTGCCGCTGGCGGGGGCACTGAAGCTTTCTTT. Its protein product is CAAGGGTEAFF. The J gene is TRBJ1-1, the V gene TRBV7-9; maybe TRBD1 (5 bases). CDR3 size: 11 residues. With 11 bases removed from V and 4 bases from J, the gap between germline ends came to 11 bases. Germline CDR1 SEHNR, CDR2 FQNEAQ (reference sequence).